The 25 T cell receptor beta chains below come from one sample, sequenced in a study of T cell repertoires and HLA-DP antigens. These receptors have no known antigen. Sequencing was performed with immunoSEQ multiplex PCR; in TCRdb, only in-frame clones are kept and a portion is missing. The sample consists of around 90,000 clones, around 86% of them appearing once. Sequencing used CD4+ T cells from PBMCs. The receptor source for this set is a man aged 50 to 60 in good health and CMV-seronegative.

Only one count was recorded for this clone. CDR3 region: CSFRTDPNSPLHF. CDR3 bases: TGCAGCTTCCGGACGGATCCTAATTCACCCCTCCACTTT. This sequence joins TRBV29-1 and TRBJ1-6; unclear D gene. Trimming removed 8 bases from V and 6 bases from J, with 14 bases in between. CDR1 and CDR2 (germline): SQVTM, ANQGSEA. The CDR3 length is 13 residues. Full variable domain (missing parts from reference TRBV29-1 and TRBJ1-6): SAVISQKPSRDICQRGTSLTIQCQVDSQVTMMFWYRQQPGQSLTLIATANQGSEATYESGFVIDKFPISRPNLTFSTLTVSNMSPEDSSIYLCSFRTDPNSPLHFGNGTRLTVT.

DNA of the CDR3: TGTGCCAGTAGTATGAAGGCTTTGGGGGAGCAGTACTTC. It is translated as CASSMKALGEQYF. This chain uses TRBV19 with TRBJ2-7, with no clear D. Germline CDR1 reads LNHDA; CDR2 reads SQIVND (reference sequence). The CDR3 length is 13 residues. The V end lost 3 bases, the J end lost 7 bases, and 13 bases lay between the germline ends.

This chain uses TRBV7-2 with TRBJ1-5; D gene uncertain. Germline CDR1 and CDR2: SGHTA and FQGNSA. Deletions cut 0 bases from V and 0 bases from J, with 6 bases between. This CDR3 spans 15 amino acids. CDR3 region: CASSLAGISNQPQHF. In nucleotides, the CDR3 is TGTGCCAGCAGCTTAGCCGGGATTAGCAATCAGCCCCAGCATTTT.

The CDR3 spells CASSLQASEQFF. The CDR3 DNA reads TGCGCCAGCAGCTTGCAGGCGTCTGAGCAGTTCTTC. The J gene is TRBJ2-1, the V gene TRBV5-1; D is ambiguous. The V end lost 1 base, the J end lost 9 bases, and 8 bases lay between the germline ends. The germline V gene encodes CDR1 SGHRS and CDR2 YFSETQ. The CDR3 spans 12 residues.

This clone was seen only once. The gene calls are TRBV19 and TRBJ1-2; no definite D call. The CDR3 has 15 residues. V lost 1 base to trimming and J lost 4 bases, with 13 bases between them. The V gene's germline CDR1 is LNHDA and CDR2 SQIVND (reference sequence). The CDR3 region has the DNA TGTGCCAGTAGTATAGTGGAGGGAATCCGCTATGGCTACACCTTC. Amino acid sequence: CASSIVEGIRYGYTF. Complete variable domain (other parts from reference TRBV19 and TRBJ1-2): DGGITQSPKYLFRKEGQNVTLSCEQNLNHDAMYWYRQDPGQGLRLIYYSQIVNDFQKGDIAEGYSVSREKKESFPLTVTSAQKNPTAFYLCASSIVEGIRYGYTFGSGTRLTVV.

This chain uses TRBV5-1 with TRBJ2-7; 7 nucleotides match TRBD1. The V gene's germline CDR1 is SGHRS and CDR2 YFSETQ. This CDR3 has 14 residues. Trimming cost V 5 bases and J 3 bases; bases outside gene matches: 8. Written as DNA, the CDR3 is TGCGCCAGCAGTAATCCGGGACAGTTCTACGAGCAGTACTTC. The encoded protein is CASSNPGQFYEQYF. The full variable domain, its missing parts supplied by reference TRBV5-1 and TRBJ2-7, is KAGVTQTPRYLIKTRGQQVTLSCSPISGHRSVSWYQQTPGQGLQFLFEYFSETQRNKGNFPGRFSGRQFSNSRSEMNVSTLELGDSALYLCASSNPGQFYEQYFGPGTRLTVT.

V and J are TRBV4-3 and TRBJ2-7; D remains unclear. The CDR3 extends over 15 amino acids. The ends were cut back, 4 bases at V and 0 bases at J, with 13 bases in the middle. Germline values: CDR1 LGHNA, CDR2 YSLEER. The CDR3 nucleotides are TGCGCCAGCAGCCCCGATATAACGGCCTCCTACGAGCAGTACTTC. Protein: CASSPDITASYEQYF.

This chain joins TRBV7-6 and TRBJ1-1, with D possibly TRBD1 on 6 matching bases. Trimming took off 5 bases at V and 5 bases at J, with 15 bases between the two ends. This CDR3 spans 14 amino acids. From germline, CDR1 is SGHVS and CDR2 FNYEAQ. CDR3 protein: CASSTQGRSTEAFF. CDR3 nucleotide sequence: TGTGCCAGCAGCACACAGGGAAGAAGTACTGAAGCTTTCTTT. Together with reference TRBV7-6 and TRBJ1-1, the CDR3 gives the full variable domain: GAGVSQSPRYKVTKRGQDVALRCDPISGHVSLYWYRQALGQGPEFLTYFNYEAQQDKSGLPNDRFSAERPEGSISTLTIQRTEQRDSAMYRCASSTQGRSTEAFFGQGTRLTVV.

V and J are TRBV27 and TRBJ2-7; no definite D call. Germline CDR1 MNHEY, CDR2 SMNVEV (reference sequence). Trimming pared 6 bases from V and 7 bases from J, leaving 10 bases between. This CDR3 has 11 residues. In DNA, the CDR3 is TGTGCCAGCAGATGGTCTGGGGAGCAGTACTTC. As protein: CASRWSGEQYF.

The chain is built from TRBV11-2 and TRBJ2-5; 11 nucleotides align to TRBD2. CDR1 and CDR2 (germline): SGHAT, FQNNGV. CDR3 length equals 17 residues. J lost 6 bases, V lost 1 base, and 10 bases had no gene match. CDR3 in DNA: TGTGCCAGCAGCTTAGTCGGTAGCGGGGGGGCCCTACAGACCCAGTACTTC. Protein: CASSLVGSGGALQTQYF.

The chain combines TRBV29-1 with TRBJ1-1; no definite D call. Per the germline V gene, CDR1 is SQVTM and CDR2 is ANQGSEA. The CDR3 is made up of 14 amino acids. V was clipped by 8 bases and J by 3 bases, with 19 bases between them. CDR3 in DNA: TGCAGCACTGATGCGGCCGGCGGGTACACTGAAGCTTTCTTT. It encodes CSTDAAGGYTEAFF.

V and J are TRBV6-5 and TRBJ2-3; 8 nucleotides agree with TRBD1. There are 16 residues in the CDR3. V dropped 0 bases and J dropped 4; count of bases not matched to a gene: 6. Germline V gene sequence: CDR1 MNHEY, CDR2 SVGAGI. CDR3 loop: CASSYSTGQAPDTQYF. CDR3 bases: TGTGCCAGCAGTTACTCAACGGGACAGGCTCCAGATACGCAGTATTTT.

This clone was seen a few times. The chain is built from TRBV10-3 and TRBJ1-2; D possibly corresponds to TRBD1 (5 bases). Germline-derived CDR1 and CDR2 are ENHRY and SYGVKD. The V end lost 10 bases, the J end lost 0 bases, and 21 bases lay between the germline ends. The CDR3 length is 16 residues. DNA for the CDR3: TGTGCCACCGCTAGGACCCCGACAGTTTCTAACTATGGCTACACCTTC. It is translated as CATARTPTVSNYGYTF.

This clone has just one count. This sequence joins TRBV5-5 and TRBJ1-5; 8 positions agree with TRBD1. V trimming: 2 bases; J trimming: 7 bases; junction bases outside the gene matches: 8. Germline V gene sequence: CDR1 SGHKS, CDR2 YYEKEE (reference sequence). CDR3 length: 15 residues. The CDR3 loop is CASSLAGGVGQPQHF. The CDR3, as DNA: TGTGCCAGCAGCTTAGCAGGGGGCGTCGGGCAGCCCCAGCATTTT. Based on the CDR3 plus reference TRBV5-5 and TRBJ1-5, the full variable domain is DAGVTQSPTHLIKTRGQQVTLRCSPISGHKSVSWYQQVLGQGPQFIFQYYEKEERGRGNFPDRFSARQFPNYSSELNVNALLLGDSALYLCASSLAGGVGQPQHFGDGTRLSIL.

The chain's CDR3 is CASSPLAGLTNEQFF. In DNA, the CDR3 is TGTGCCAGCAGCCCCCTAGCGGGACTAACGAATGAGCAGTTCTTC. J is TRBJ2-1 and V is TRBV5-4, with TRBD2 matching 9 bases. The CDR3 spans 15 residues. CDR1 and CDR2 (germline): SGHNT, YYREEE (reference sequence). V lost 4 bases, J lost 7 bases, and 9 bases stayed unmatched.

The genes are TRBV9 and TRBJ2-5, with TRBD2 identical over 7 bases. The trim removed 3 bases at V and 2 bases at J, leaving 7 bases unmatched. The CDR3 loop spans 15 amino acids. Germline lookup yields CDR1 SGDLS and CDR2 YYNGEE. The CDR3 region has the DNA TGTGCCAGCAGCGCACTCATGGGGGGGCAAGAGACCCAGTACTTC. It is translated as CASSALMGGQETQYF.

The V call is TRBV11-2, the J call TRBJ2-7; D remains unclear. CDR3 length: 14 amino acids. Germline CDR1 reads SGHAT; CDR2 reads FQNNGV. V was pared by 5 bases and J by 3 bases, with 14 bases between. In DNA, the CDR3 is TGTGCCAGCAGCCGGGCAGGTACGAACTACGAGCAGTACTTC. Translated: CASSRAGTNYEQYF.

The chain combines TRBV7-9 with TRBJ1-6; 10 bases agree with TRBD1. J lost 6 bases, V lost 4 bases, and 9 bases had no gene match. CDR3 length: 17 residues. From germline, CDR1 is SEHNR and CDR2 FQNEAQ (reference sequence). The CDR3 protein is CASSSPTGGEPNSPLHF. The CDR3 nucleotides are TGTGCCAGCAGCTCCCCGACAGGGGGCGAACCTAATTCACCCCTCCACTTT. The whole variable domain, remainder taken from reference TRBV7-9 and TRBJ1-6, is DTGVSQNPRHKITKRGQNVTFRCDPISEHNRLYWYRQTLGQGPEFLTYFQNEAQLEKSRLLSDRFSAERPKGSFSTLEIQRTEQGDSAMYLCASSSPTGGEPNSPLHFGNGTRLTVT.

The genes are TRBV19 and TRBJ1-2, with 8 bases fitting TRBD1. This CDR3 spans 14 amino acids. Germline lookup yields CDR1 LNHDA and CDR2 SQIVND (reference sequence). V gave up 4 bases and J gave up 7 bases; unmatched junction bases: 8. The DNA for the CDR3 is TGTGCCAGTAGTAAGATGGGACAGGCCCCTGGCTACACCTTC. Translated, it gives CASSKMGQAPGYTF.

CDR3 in amino acids: CATSRVLEPGPDTQYF. The CDR3 DNA follows: TGTGCCACCAGCAGAGTTCTGGAACCGGGACCAGATACGCAGTATTTT. The chain has TRBV15 and TRBJ2-3, with D possibly being TRBD1 or TRBD2 (5 bases each). Trimming took 1 base from V and 4 from J, leaving 15 bases between them. The length of the CDR3 is 16 residues. Looked up from germline, CDR1 is LNHNV and CDR2 is YYDKDF (reference sequence).

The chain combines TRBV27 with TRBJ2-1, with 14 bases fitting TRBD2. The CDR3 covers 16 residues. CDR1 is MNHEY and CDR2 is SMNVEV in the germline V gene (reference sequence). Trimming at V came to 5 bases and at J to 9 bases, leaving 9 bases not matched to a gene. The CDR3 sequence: CASSRGGLAGVGEQFF. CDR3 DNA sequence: TGTGCCAGCAGTCGGGGGGGACTAGCGGGAGTCGGTGAGCAGTTCTTC.

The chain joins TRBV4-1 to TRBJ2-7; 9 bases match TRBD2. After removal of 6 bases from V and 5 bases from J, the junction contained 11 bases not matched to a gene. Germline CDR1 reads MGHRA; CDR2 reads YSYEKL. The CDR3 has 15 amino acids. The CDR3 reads CASSSAGGWSHEQYF. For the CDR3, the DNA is TGCGCCAGCAGTTCAGCGGGGGGTTGGTCCCACGAGCAGTACTTC.

CDR3 residues: CASRQSGVYGYTF. The CDR3 DNA follows: TGTGCCAGCAGACAGTCAGGGGTCTATGGCTACACCTTC. The chain uses TRBV27 and TRBJ1-2; D possibly corresponds to TRBD1 (6 bases). The V and J ends lost 6 bases and 4 bases respectively, with 12 bases between them. The CDR3 length is 13 residues. Germline CDR1 reads MNHEY; CDR2 reads SMNVEV (reference sequence).

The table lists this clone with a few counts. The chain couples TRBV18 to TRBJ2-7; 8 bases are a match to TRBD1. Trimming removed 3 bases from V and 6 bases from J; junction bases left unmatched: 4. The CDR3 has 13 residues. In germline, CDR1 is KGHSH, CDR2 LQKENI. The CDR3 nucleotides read TGTGCCAGCTCACCGACAGGGGTGGGCGAGCAGTACTTC. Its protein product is CASSPTGVGEQYF. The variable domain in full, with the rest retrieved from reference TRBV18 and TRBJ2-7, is NAGVMQNPRHLVRRRGQEARLRCSPMKGHSHVYWYRQLPEEGLKFMVYLQKENIIDESGMPKERFSAEFPKEGPSILRIQQVVRGDSAAYFCASSPTGVGEQYFGPGTRLTVT.

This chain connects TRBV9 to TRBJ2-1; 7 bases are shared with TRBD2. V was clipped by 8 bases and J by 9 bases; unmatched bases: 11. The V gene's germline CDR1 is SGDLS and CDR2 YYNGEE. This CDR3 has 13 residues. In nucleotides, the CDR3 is TGTGCCAGTCGGGAGGTCGGGAAAGGTGAGCAGTTCTTC. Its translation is CASREVGKGEQFF.